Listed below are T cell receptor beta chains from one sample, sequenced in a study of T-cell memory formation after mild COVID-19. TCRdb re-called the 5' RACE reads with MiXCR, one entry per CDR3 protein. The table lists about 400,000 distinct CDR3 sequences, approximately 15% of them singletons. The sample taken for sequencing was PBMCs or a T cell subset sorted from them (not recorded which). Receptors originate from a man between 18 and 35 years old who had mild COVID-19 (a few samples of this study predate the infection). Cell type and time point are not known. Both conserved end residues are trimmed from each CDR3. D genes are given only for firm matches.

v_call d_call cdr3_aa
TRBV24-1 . APRDVISGNTIY
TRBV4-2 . ASSGPQNYGYT
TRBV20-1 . SARASSVMHTEAF
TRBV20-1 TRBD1 SVWTGTAYEQY
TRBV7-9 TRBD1 ASSRDRGLYGYT
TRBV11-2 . ASSFQGLVLRF
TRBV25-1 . ASSVSGSNQPQH
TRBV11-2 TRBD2 ASSLRSFNMAGGPVQQETQY
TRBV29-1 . SVEDNVGYEQY
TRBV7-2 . ASSLTSTLMDTQY
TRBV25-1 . ASSAQGSSGANVLT
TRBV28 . ASSLLGRGKNSPLH
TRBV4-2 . ASSDRGSSGNTIY
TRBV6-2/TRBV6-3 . ASSSDNLGLEQY
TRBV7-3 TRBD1 ASSEIGTATLSTNEKLF
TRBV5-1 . ASKSGQGTDTQY
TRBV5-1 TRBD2 ASNTGGGTYEQY
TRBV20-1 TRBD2 SARATGGGETQY
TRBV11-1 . ASSLRLAGEETQY
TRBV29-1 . SVGRGHEQF
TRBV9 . ASSVASLNTEAF
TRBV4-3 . ASSQARDTEAF
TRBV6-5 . ASSWGYQGEQF
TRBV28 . ASREGTEAF
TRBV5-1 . ASSLEAARYVSMNTEAF
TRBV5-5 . ASSLTGTSEAF
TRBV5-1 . ASRTAGTAQETQY
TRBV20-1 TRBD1 SAVDRVPYGYT
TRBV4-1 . ASSQGHGQLNTEAF
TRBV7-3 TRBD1 ASSLTPGGAYNEQF